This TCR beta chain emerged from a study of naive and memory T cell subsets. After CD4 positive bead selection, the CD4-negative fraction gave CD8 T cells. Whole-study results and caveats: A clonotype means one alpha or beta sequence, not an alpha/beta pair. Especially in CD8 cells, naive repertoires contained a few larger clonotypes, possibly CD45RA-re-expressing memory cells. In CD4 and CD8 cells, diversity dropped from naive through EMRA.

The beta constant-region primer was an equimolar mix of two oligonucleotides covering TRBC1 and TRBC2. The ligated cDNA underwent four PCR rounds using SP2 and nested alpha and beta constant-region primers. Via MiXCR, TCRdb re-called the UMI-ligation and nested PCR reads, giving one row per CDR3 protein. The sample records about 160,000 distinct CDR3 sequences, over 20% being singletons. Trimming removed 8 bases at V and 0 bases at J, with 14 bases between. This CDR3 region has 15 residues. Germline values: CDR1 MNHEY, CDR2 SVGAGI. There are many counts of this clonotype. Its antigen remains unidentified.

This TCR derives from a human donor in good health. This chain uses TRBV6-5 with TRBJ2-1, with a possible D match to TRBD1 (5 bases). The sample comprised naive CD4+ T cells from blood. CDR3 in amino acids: CASRLGQGSYNEQFF. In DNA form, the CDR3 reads TGTGCCAGCCGTCTGGGTCAGGGCTCCTACAATGAGCAGTTCTTC.